Below, 14 T cell receptor beta chains from the same sample are listed, as sequenced in a study of blood T cell repertoires in COVID-19. Repertoires were generated with immunoSEQ multiplex PCR, while TCRdb's copy carries only in-frame clones and drops some. The table records about 250,000 clones, around 84% of them present only once. The material sequenced was PBMCs or T cells enriched from blood (not recorded which). The receptors here all came from a man between 35 and 55 years old who had recovered from COVID-19.

The chain carries TRBV27 and TRBJ1-6; D gene unclear. The CDR3 covers 15 residues. Trimming took 5 bases from V and 10 from J, leaving 18 bases between them. The germline V gene has CDR1 MNHEY and CDR2 SMNVEV (reference sequence). The CDR3 coding sequence is TGTGCCAGCAGTCCCAAGGGAGGTCGGGCCTCACCCCTCCACTTT. This gives the protein CASSPKGGRASPLHF.

The table lists this clone with a few counts. The chain carries TRBV2 and TRBJ2-7; the D is unclear. The V and J ends lost 8 bases and 6 bases respectively, with 20 bases between them. CDR1 is SNHLY, CDR2 FYNNEI, per germline. The CDR3 is made up of 14 amino acids. This chain's CDR3 is CASSPSWFSGEQYF. DNA of the CDR3: TGTGCCAGCTCCCCCTCATGGTTCTCGGGCGAGCAGTACTTC.

The V gene is TRBV7-9, the J gene TRBJ1-6; D remains unclear. The V end lost 6 bases, the J end lost 5 bases, and 11 bases lay between the germline ends. Germline lookup yields CDR1 SEHNR and CDR2 FQNEAQ (reference sequence). CDR3 length: 14 residues. The CDR3 region is CASRTTADNSPLHF. The CDR3 coding sequence is TGTGCCAGCAGAACCACAGCCGATAATTCACCCCTCCACTTT.

This clone was detected many times. The V and J genes are TRBV27 and TRBJ1-4, with 9 bases matching TRBD1. The CDR3 sequence is 18 residues long. The V gene end was trimmed by 6 bases and the J gene end by 4 bases; junction bases not matched to a gene: 15. The germline V gene encodes CDR1 MNHEY and CDR2 SMNVEV (reference sequence). The CDR3 nucleotides read TGTGCCAGCAGCCGGACAGGGGTAGGGGCACCAGTTAATGAAAAACTGTTTTTT. Encoded protein: CASSRTGVGAPVNEKLFF.

The J gene is TRBJ1-3, the V gene TRBV4-1; 12 positions match TRBD1. The germline V gene has CDR1 MGHRA and CDR2 YSYEKL. The CDR3 loop spans 16 amino acids. V was pared by 2 bases and J by 8 bases, with 7 bases of the junction left unmatched. CDR3: CASSQPPGQGAYTIYF. CDR3 in DNA: TGCGCCAGCAGCCAACCTCCGGGACAGGGGGCTTACACCATATATTTT.

The V gene is TRBV5-1, the J gene TRBJ1-2; D may be TRBD1 (5 bases). Per the germline V gene, CDR1 is SGHRS and CDR2 is YFSETQ. The CDR3 covers 12 residues. V lost 2 bases and J lost 7, with 9 bases in between. This CDR3 reads CASSFQGGGYTF. The CDR3 DNA reads TGCGCCAGCAGCTTTCAGGGAGGTGGCTACACCTTC.

CDR3 nucleotides: TGTGCCAGCAGCGTTCAGGGTTTGGGTTCACCCCTCCACTTT. It is translated as CASSVQGLGSPLHF. V and J are TRBV7-9 and TRBJ1-6, with TRBD1 as a possible D gene (5 bases). CDR3 size: 14 residues. V lost 5 bases and J lost 9, with 14 bases in between. CDR1 and CDR2 (germline): SEHNR, FQNEAQ (reference sequence).

The rearrangement uses TRBV11-3 and TRBJ2-1, with 8 positions matching TRBD1. The CDR3 length is 16 residues. V lost 5 bases to trimming and J lost 3 bases; unmatched junction nucleotides: 9. Germline V gene lookup returns CDR1 SGHNT and CDR2 YENEEA. The CDR3, as DNA: TGTGCCAGCAGCCCCCGGACAGGGCCCCTCTACAATGAGCAGTTCTTC. Its translation: CASSPRTGPLYNEQFF.

The V and J genes are TRBV6-6 and TRBJ1-4; 8 bases are shared with TRBD1. V lost 6 bases and J lost 4; bases outside the gene matches: 4. This CDR3 region has 14 residues. The germline gives CDR1 MNHNY, CDR2 SVGAGI (reference sequence). CDR3 amino acids: CASSLGQDNEKLFF. CDR3 nucleotide sequence: TGTGCCAGCAGCCTGGGACAGGATAATGAAAAACTGTTTTTT.

In this sample, this clone turned up many times. The chain employs TRBV4-1 and TRBJ2-7; possibly TRBD1 for D (6 bases). CDR1 and CDR2 from the germline V gene are MGHRA and YSYEKL. With 0 bases removed from V and 8 bases from J, the gap between germline ends came to 14 bases. The CDR3 is 14 amino acids. The CDR3, as DNA: TGCGCCAGCAGCCAAGATGGGGGCAGGCAGAAGCAGTACTTC. This sequence encodes CASSQDGGRQKQYF.

The CDR3 reads CASSLTSGVETQYF. The CDR3 region has the DNA TGTGCCAGTAGCCTAACGTCAGGGGTAGAGACCCAGTACTTC. The chain links TRBV19 to TRBJ2-5; a possible D gene is TRBD1 (6 bases). The germline CDR1 and CDR2 sequences are LNHDA and SQIVND (reference sequence). The CDR3 sequence is 14 residues long. Trimming shortened V by 6 bases and J by 4 bases, and 15 bases separated the two germline ends. Full variable domain (outside the CDR3, taken from reference TRBV19 and TRBJ2-5): DGGITQSPKYLFRKEGQNVTLSCEQNLNHDAMYWYRQDPGQGLRLIYYSQIVNDFQKGDIAEGYSVSREKKESFPLTVTSAQKNPTAFYLCASSLTSGVETQYFGPGTRLLVL.

The V gene is TRBV5-8, the J gene TRBJ1-1; perhaps TRBD1 as D (5 bases). The CDR3 contains 15 residues. Germline assignment: CDR1 SGHTS and CDR2 YDEGEE. V shed 4 bases and J shed 3 bases, with 16 bases lying between them. As DNA, the CDR3 is TGTGCCAGCAGCCTTTTGGGGCTACAGTACACTGAAGCTTTCTTT. Amino acid sequence: CASSLLGLQYTEAFF.

The CDR3 loop reads CASSSDRVGDEKLFF. DNA of the CDR3: TGTGCCAGCAGCTCAGACAGGGTTGGGGATGAAAAACTGTTTTTT. The chain links TRBV11-2 to TRBJ1-4; 7 bases line up with TRBD1. Germline V lookup: CDR1 SGHAT, CDR2 FQNNGV. There are 15 residues in the CDR3. The J segment lost 6 bases and the V segment lost 4 bases, leaving 8 bases of the junction unmatched.

This clone was seen more than once but under ten times. The chain employs TRBV4-1 and TRBJ1-5, with no clear D. The CDR3 runs to 13 residues. Germline V lookup: CDR1 MGHRA, CDR2 YSYEKL. V was clipped by 1 base and J by 7 bases, with 8 bases between them. The CDR3 bases are TGCGCCAGCAGCCAAGTAACTTCCCAGCCCCAGCATTTT. Translating gives CASSQVTSQPQHF.